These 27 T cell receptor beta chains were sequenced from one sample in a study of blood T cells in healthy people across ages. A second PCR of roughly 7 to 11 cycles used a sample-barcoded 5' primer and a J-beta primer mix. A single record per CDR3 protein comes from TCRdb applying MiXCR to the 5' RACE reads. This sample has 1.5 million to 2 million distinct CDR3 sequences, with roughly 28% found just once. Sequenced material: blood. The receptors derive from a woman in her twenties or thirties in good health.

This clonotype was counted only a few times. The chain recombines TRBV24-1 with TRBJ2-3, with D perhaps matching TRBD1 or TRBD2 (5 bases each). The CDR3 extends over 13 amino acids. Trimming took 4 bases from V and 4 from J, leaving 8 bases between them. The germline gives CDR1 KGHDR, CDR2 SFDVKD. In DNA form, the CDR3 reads TGTGCCACCAGTGAGGGACGTCCAGATACGCAGTATTTT. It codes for CATSEGRPDTQYF.

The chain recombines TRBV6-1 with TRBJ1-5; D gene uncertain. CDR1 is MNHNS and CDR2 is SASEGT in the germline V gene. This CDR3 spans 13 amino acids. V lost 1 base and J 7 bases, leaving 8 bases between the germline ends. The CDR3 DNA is TGTGCCAGCAGTGAAGGGGAAGACCAGCCCCAGCATTTT. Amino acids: CASSEGEDQPQHF.

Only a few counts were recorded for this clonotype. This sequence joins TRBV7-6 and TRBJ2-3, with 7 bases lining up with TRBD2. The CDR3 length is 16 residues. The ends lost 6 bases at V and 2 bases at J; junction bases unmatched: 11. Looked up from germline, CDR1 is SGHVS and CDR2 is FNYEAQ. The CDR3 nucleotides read TGTGCCAGCAGTCCCGCCTGGCGGGGGAACACAGATACGCAGTATTTT. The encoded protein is CASSPAWRGNTDTQYF.

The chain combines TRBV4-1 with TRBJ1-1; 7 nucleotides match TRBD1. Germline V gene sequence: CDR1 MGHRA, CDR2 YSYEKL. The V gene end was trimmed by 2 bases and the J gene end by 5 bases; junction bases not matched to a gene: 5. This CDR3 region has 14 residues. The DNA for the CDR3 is TGCGCCAGCAGCCAATACAGGGGTAATACTGAAGCTTTCTTT. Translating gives CASSQYRGNTEAFF.

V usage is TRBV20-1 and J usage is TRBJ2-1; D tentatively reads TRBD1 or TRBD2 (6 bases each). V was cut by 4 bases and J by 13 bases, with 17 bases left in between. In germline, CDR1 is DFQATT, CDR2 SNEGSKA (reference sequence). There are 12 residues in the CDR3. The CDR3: CSAKGGVGSQFF. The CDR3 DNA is TGCAGTGCTAAGGGGGGAGTGGGCAGCCAGTTCTTC.

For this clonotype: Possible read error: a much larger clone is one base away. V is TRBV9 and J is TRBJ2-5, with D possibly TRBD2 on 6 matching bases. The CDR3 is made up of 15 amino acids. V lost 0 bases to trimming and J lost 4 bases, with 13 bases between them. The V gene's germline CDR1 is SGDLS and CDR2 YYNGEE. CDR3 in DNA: TGTGCCAGCAGCGTAGGGGGAGGATCTGTAGAGACCCAGTACTTC. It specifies CASSVGGGSVETQYF.

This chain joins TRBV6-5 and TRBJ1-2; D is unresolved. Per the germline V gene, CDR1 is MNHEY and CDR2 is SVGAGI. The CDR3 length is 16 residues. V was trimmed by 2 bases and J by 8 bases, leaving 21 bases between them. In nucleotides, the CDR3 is TGTGCCAGCAGTTACCTCCCGCCTTCTGACCTCAGGGGCTACACCTTC. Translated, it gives CASSYLPPSDLRGYTF.

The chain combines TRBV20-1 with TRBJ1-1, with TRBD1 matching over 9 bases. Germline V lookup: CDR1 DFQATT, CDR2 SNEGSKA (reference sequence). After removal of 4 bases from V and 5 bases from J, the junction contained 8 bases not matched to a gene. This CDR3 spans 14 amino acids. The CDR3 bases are TGCAGTGCTAATTTTGGGACAGGGCAAACTGAAGCTTTCTTT. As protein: CSANFGTGQTEAFF.

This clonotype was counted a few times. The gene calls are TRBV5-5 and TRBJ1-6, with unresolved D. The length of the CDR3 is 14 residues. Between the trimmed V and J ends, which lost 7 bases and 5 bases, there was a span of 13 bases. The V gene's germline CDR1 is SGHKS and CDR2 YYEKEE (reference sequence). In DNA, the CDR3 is TGTGCCAGCTCCCCTCTGCAGAATAATTCACCCCTCCACTTT. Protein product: CASSPLQNNSPLHF.

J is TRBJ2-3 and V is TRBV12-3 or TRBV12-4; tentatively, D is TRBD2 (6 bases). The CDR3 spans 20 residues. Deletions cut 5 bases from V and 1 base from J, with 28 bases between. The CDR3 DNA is TGTGCCAGCAGTCCTAACATACCGGGACTGCAACCTCAGGGCACAGATACGCAGTATTTT. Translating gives CASSPNIPGLQPQGTDTQYF.

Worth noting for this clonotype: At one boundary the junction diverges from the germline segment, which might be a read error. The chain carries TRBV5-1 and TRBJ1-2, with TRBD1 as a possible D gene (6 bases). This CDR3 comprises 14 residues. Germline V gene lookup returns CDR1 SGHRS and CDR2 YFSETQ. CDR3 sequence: CASSLAGTGYGYIF. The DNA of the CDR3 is TGCGCCAGCAGCTTGGCAGGCACAGGGTATGGCTACATCTTC. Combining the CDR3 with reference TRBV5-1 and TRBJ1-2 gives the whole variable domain KAGVTQTPRYLIKTRGQQVTLSCSPISGHRSVSWYQQTPGQGLQFLFEYFSETQRNKGNFPGRFSGRQFSNSRSEMNVSTLELGDSALYLCASSLAGTGYGYIFGSGTRLTVV.

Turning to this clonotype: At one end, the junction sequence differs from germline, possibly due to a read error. The CDR3 loop is CTSSEWGTGVYNEQFF. The CDR3 nucleotides are TGTACCAGCAGTGAATGGGGGACAGGAGTCTACAATGAGCAGTTCTTC. The chain combines TRBV2 with TRBJ2-1; 8 nucleotides agree with TRBD1. The germline V gene has CDR1 SNHLY and CDR2 FYNNEI. The CDR3 extends over 16 amino acids.

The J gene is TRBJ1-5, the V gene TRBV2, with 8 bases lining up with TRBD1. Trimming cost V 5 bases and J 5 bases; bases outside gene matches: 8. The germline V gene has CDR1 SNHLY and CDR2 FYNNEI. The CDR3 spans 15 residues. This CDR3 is CASSLDRVGYQPQHF. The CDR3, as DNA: TGTGCCAGCAGTCTGGACAGGGTAGGGTATCAGCCCCAGCATTTT.

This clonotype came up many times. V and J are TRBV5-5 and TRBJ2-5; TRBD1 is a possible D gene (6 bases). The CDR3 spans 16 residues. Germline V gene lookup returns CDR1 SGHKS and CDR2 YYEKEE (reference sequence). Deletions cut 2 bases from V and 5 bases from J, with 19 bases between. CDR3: CASSFRDTKKGETQYF. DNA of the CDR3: TGTGCCAGCAGCTTCCGGGACACCAAAAAGGGGGAGACCCAGTACTTC.

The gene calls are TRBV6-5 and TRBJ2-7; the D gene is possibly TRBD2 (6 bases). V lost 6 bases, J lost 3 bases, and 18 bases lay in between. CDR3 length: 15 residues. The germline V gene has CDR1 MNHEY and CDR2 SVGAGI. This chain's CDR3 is CASSRMTRDGYEQYF. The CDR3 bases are TGTGCCAGCAGCCGTATGACTAGGGATGGCTACGAGCAGTACTTC.

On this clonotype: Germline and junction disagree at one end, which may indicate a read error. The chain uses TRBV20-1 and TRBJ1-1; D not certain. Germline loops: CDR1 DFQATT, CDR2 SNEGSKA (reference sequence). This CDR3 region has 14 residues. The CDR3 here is CSTRDPKDATEAFF. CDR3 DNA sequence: TGCAGTACTAGAGATCCGAAGGACGCCACTGAAGCTTTCTTT.

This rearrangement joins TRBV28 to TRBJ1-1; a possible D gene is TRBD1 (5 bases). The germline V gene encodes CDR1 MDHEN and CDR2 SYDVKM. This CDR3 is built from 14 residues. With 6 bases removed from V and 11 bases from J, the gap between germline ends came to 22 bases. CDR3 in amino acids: CASSDGGVPIGAFF. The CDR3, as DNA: TGTGCCAGCAGCGACGGGGGGGTTCCGATCGGGGCTTTCTTT. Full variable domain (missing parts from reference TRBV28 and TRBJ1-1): DVKVTQSSRYLVKRTGEKVFLECVQDMDHENMFWYRQDPGLGLRLIYFSYDVKMKEKGDIPEGYSVSREKKERFSLILESASTNQTSMYLCASSDGGVPIGAFFGQGTRLTVV.

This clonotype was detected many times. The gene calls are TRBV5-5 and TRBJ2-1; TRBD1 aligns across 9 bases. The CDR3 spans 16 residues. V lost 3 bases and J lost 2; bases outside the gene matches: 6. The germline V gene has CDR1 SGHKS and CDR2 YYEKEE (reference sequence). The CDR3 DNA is TGTGCCAGCAGCTACACCGGGACAGGGCCCTACAATGAGCAGTTCTTC. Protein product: CASSYTGTGPYNEQFF.

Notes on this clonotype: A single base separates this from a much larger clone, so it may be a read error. The CDR3 protein is CASSQGSPDTQCF. CDR3 bases: TGCGCCAGCAGCCAAGGGTCCCCAGATACGCAGTGTTTT. The V call is TRBV4-3, the J call TRBJ2-3, with no clear D. Per germline, CDR1 LGHNA and CDR2 YSLEER. The CDR3 spans 13 residues.

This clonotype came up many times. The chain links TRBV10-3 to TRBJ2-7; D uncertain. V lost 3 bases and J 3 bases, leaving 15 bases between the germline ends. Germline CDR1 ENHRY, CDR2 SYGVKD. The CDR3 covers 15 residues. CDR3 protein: CAISEGRPESYEQYF. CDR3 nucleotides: TGTGCCATCAGTGAAGGCAGGCCGGAGAGCTACGAGCAGTACTTC.

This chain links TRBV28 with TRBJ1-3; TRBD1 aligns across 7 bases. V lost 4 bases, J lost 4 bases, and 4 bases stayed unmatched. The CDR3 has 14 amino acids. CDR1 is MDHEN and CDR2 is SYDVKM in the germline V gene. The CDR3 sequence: CASSSPGQGNTIYF. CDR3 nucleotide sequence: TGTGCCAGCAGTTCTCCGGGACAGGGAAACACCATATATTTT.

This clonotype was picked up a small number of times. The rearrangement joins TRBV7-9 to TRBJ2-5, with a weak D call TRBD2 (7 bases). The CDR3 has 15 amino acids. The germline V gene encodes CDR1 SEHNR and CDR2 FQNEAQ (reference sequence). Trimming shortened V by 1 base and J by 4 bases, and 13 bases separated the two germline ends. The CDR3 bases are TGTGCCAGCAGCTTAGACAGGGCGGGAGCAGAGACCCAGTACTTC. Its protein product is CASSLDRAGAETQYF.

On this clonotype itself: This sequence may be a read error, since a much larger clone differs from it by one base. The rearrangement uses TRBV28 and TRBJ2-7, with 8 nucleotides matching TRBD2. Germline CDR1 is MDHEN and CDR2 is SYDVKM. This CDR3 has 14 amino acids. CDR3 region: CANSLVAGHYEQYF. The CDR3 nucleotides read TGTGCCAACAGTTTGGTAGCGGGGCACTACGAGCAGTACTTC.

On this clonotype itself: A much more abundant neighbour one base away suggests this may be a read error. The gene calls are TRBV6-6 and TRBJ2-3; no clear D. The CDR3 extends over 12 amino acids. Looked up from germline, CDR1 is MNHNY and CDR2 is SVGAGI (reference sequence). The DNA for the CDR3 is TGTGCCAGCAGTTTACACGGAGATACGCATTATTTT. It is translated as CASSLHGDTHYF.

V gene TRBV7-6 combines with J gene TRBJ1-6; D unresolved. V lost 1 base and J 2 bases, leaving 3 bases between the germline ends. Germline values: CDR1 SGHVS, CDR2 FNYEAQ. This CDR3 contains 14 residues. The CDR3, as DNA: TGTGCCAGCAGCTTAGACCCCTATAATTCACCCCTCCACTTT. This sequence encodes CASSLDPYNSPLHF.

The CDR3 nucleotides are TGTGCCACCAGTGACCCCCTCCGAGATGAGCAGTTCTTC. Protein: CATSDPLRDEQFF. The rearrangement joins TRBV24-1 to TRBJ2-1, with unresolved D. The CDR3 extends over 13 amino acids. Trimming shortened V by 4 bases and J by 8 bases, and 11 bases separated the two germline ends. Per germline, CDR1 KGHDR and CDR2 SFDVKD.

This CDR3 is CASRRGDRGGGPNYGYTF. CDR3 sequence (DNA): TGTGCCAGCAGACGCGGCGACAGGGGAGGGGGCCCTAACTATGGCTACACCTTC. The chain joins TRBV12-3 or TRBV12-4 to TRBJ1-2, with 8 bases that match TRBD1. The CDR3 totals 18 residues. J gave up 0 bases and V 6 bases, and 15 bases lay outside the gene matches.